The 10 T cell receptor beta chains given below trace back to one sample, sequenced in a study of T-cell memory formation after mild COVID-19. MiXCR, applied by TCRdb to the 5' RACE reads, yields one record per CDR3 protein. The repertoire holds 470,000 or so distinct CDR3 sequences, with nearly 25% as singletons. Sequencing used PBMCs or a T cell subset sorted from them (not recorded which). The receptor set was obtained from an adult woman who had mild COVID-19 (a few samples of this study predate the infection). Cell type and time point are not known.

V and J are TRBV6-2 or TRBV6-3 and TRBJ2-7; D may be TRBD2 (6 bases). Between the trimmed V and J ends, which lost 6 bases and 1 base, there was a span of 19 bases. Germline CDR1 MNHEY, CDR2 SVGEGT. This CDR3 spans 16 amino acids. CDR3 sequence: CASSLVAGKHSYEQYF. Here the CDR3 DNA reads TGTGCCAGCAGCTTAGTGGCGGGAAAACATTCCTACGAGCAGTACTTC.

This clonotype turned up a few times. V and J are TRBV20-1 and TRBJ2-7; 11 bases fit TRBD2. The V gene's germline CDR1 is DFQATT and CDR2 SNEGSKA (reference sequence). The CDR3 spans 14 residues. Trimming took 4 bases from V and 2 from J; bases not matched to a gene: 4. The CDR3 nucleotides are TGCAGTGCTACCAGACTAGCGGGGCCCTACGAGCAGTACTTC. Protein: CSATRLAGPYEQYF.

This rearrangement joins TRBV6-5 to TRBJ2-2, with D uncertain. CDR3 length: 16 residues. The V end was cut by 2 bases, the J end by 4 bases, with 14 bases between. CDR1 is MNHEY and CDR2 is SVGAGI in the germline V gene. For the CDR3, the DNA is TGTGCCAGCAGTTACCGGCCGTCCCCCTCCACCGGGGAGCTGTTTTTT. Amino acids: CASSYRPSPSTGELFF.

The chain employs TRBV18 and TRBJ2-2; 7 bases are shared with TRBD1. The V gene end was trimmed by 6 bases and the J gene end by 3 bases; junction bases not matched to a gene: 7. Germline V gene lookup returns CDR1 KGHSH and CDR2 LQKENI. There are 15 residues in the CDR3. The CDR3 loop is CASSPGTVDTGELFF. CDR3 in DNA: TGTGCCAGCTCTCCCGGGACAGTCGACACCGGGGAGCTGTTTTTT.

The chain couples TRBV27 to TRBJ2-7, with 11 bases matching TRBD2. J gave up 7 bases and V 5 bases, and 10 bases lay outside the gene matches. CDR3 length: 15 amino acids. Per the germline V gene, CDR1 is MNHEY and CDR2 is SMNVEV (reference sequence). The CDR3 is CASSAGTSGIVEQYF. The CDR3 coding sequence is TGTGCCAGCAGTGCCGGGACTAGCGGAATCGTAGAGCAGTACTTC.

The chain employs TRBV5-1 and TRBJ2-3; 7 bases line up with TRBD2. The V segment lost 5 bases and the J segment 3 bases; nucleotides outside the gene matches: 9. The CDR3 has 15 amino acids. The germline gives CDR1 SGHRS, CDR2 YFSETQ. CDR3 nucleotide sequence: TGCGCCAGCAGTTTAATCGGGACTAATACAGATACGCAGTATTTT. It codes for CASSLIGTNTDTQYF.

This clonotype appeared a few times. V and J are TRBV5-1 and TRBJ2-5; D tentatively reads TRBD1 or TRBD2 (5 bases each). Germline CDR1 and CDR2: SGHRS and YFSETQ. Trimming stripped 4 bases from V and 5 bases from J, with 15 bases between. The CDR3 sequence is 14 residues long. CDR3 amino acids: CASSPTASGETQYF. The CDR3 nucleotides read TGCGCCAGCAGCCCGACAGCGTCGGGGGAGACCCAGTACTTC.

The rearrangement joins TRBV29-1 to TRBJ2-7; D is unresolved. The V gene's germline CDR1 is SQVTM and CDR2 ANQGSEA. This CDR3 spans 15 amino acids. Trimming removed 2 bases from V and 0 bases from J, with 14 bases in between. The CDR3 reads CSVERPGRSSYEQYF. The CDR3, as DNA: TGCAGCGTTGAACGGCCCGGAAGGAGCTCCTACGAGCAGTACTTC.

V usage is TRBV7-2 and J usage is TRBJ1-1; D remains unclear. The V end lost 5 bases, the J end lost 7 bases, and 14 bases lay between the germline ends. There are 13 residues in the CDR3. Germline CDR1 and CDR2: SGHTA and FQGNSA. CDR3 coding DNA: TGTGCCAGCAGCGGTTCCCCTTTTGATGAAGCTTTCTTT. Translating gives CASSGSPFDEAFF.

This clonotype was found a few times. The CDR3 DNA reads TGTGCCAGCAGCTTCGACGGATACTACAATGAGCAGTTCTTC. Translated: CASSFDGYYNEQFF. This rearrangement joins TRBV7-9 to TRBJ2-1, with unresolved D. With 3 bases removed from V and 3 bases from J, the gap between germline ends came to 9 bases. CDR1 and CDR2 from the germline V gene are SEHNR and FQNEAQ (reference sequence). CDR3 length: 14 amino acids.